The T cell receptor beta chain under discussion was sequenced for a study of T-cell memory formation after mild COVID-19. Germline CDR1 is MNHEY and CDR2 is SVGEGT. The CDR3 is 14 amino acids. The ends lost 6 bases at V and 5 bases at J; junction bases unmatched: 9. Each CDR3 protein is one row after TCRdb ran MiXCR on the 5' RACE reads. The sample has around 250,000 distinct CDR3 sequences, 8.5% to 9.5% seen once. The chain couples TRBV6-2 or TRBV6-3 to TRBJ2-5; 7 nucleotides agree with TRBD2. The sequence came from a man younger than 35 who had mild COVID-19 (a few samples of this study predate the infection). Cell type and time point are not known. Sequencing was performed on PBMCs or a T cell subset sorted from them (not recorded which). The CDR3 DNA is TGTGCCAGCAGGGTGGACAACGGGGGGGAGACCCAGTACTTC. This sequence encodes CASRVDNGGETQYF.